Listed here are 14 T cell receptor beta chains from one sample, sequenced in a study of neurological immune-mediated disorders. One entry per CDR3 protein, called by TCRdb with MiXCR from the 5' RACE reads. The sample holds 70,000 or so distinct CDR3 sequences, roughly 3% seen once. The source material was PBMCs. All receptors come from a woman aged 45-60 years with multiple sclerosis.

This clonotype was detected ten times or more. The chain couples TRBV28 to TRBJ1-5; D unclear. V was trimmed by 5 bases and J by 0 bases, leaving 14 bases between them. Germline V gives CDR1 MDHEN, CDR2 SYDVKM. The CDR3 extends over 16 amino acids. The CDR3 here is CASSTLTDYSNQPQHF. As DNA, the CDR3 is TGTGCCAGCAGTACCCTTACGGATTATAGCAATCAGCCCCAGCATTTT.

At least ten counts were recorded for this clonotype. This chain connects TRBV29-1 to TRBJ2-7, with D hard to call. This CDR3 has 14 amino acids. V was shortened by 5 bases and J by 5 bases, with 19 bases between the two germline ends. Germline CDR1 and CDR2: SQVTM and ANQGSEA. The CDR3 here is CSVSQASPFHEQYF. CDR3 bases: TGCAGCGTTTCCCAGGCTTCACCTTTCCACGAGCAGTACTTC.

In its sample, this clonotype was seen a few times. The chain combines TRBV4-2 with TRBJ2-7; 9 positions match TRBD2. Looked up from germline, CDR1 is LGHNA and CDR2 is YNFKEQ. The ends lost 0 bases at V and 0 bases at J; junction bases unmatched: 0. The CDR3 consists of 15 residues. The CDR3 DNA sequence: TGTGCCAGCAGCCAAGAGACTAGCGGCTCCTACGAGCAGTACTTC. As protein: CASSQETSGSYEQYF.

This clonotype has at least ten counts. The chain is built from TRBV20-1 and TRBJ2-5; D unresolved. Germline-derived CDR1 and CDR2 are DFQATT and SNEGSKA (reference sequence). The CDR3 contains 13 residues. V gave up 5 bases and J gave up 3 bases, with 13 bases separating them. The CDR3 DNA is TGCAGTGCTCCCTTGGCTTCCGAAGAGACCCAGTACTTC. Translated, it gives CSAPLASEETQYF.

The CDR3 coding sequence is TGTGCCAGTAGACTACAGGGAGAAGCTTTCTTT. Its protein is CASRLQGEAFF. The chain carries TRBV19 and TRBJ1-1; tentatively, D is TRBD1 (6 bases). The CDR3 contains 11 residues. Deletions cut 6 bases from V and 8 bases from J, with 10 bases between. CDR1 and CDR2 from the germline V gene are LNHDA and SQIVND (reference sequence).

At least ten counts were recorded for this clonotype. The chain has TRBV11-1 and TRBJ2-2; 14 bases agree with TRBD2. Germline V gene data show CDR1 as SGHAT and CDR2 as FQDESV (reference sequence). V trimming: 3 bases; J trimming: 5 bases; junction bases outside the gene matches: 14. The CDR3 totals 20 residues. CDR3 DNA sequence: TGTGCCAGCAGCTTGAGCGGGGACAGGACTAGCGGGAGGTGGACCGGGGAGCTGTTTTTT. Protein sequence: CASSLSGDRTSGRWTGELFF.

This clonotype was recorded at least ten times. The V call is TRBV3-1, the J call TRBJ1-6; D not certain. The V end was cut by 1 base, the J end by 11 bases, with 18 bases between. The CDR3 runs 16 residues. Germline CDR1 reads LGHDT; CDR2 reads YNNKEL (reference sequence). The CDR3 DNA is TGTGCCAGCAGCCAAGTCGACTCGGGAGTCCCAACACCCCTCCACTTT. This encodes CASSQVDSGVPTPLHF.

This clonotype has at least ten counts. The chain has TRBV20-1 and TRBJ1-1; TRBD1 aligns across 9 bases. The germline CDR1 and CDR2 sequences are DFQATT and SNEGSKA (reference sequence). Trimming removed 6 bases from V and 0 bases from J; junction bases left unmatched: 8. This CDR3 has 15 residues. The CDR3 sequence: CSANDRGTMNTEAFF. Written as DNA, the CDR3 is TGCAGTGCAAACGACAGGGGGACAATGAACACTGAAGCTTTCTTT.

This clonotype was found many times. V gene TRBV18 combines with J gene TRBJ1-2; 12 bases map to TRBD1. From germline, CDR1 is KGHSH and CDR2 LQKENI. The CDR3 runs 18 residues. V lost 2 bases, J lost 4 bases, and 11 bases stayed unmatched. CDR3 DNA sequence: TGTGCCAGCTCACCAACCCCCGGGACAGGGGGCTCTGGCTATGGCTACACCTTC. As protein: CASSPTPGTGGSGYGYTF.

This clonotype was detected ten times or more. The CDR3, as DNA: TGTGCCAGCAGCCTTGTCGGCACTAGCCGACAGTATTTT. The encoded protein is CASSLVGTSRQYF. The chain recombines TRBV7-2 with TRBJ2-3; a weak D match, TRBD2 (6 bases). The V end was cut by 5 bases, the J end by 12 bases, with 18 bases between. CDR1 and CDR2 (germline): SGHTA, FQGNSA. CDR3 size: 13 residues.

This clonotype was recorded many times. V is TRBV5-1 and J is TRBJ1-1; the D gene is possibly TRBD1 (6 bases). The CDR3 spans 14 residues. V was pared by 4 bases and J by 1 base, with 11 bases between. Germline V gene sequence: CDR1 SGHRS, CDR2 YFSETQ. Written as DNA, the CDR3 is TGCGCCAGCAGCAACCAGGGGAGGAACACTGAAGCTTTCTTT. Encoded protein: CASSNQGRNTEAFF.

This clonotype has at least ten counts. The genes are TRBV20-1 and TRBJ2-5; the D gene could be TRBD1 or TRBD2 (6 bases each). This CDR3 contains 14 residues. V lost 8 bases and J 0 bases, leaving 16 bases between the germline ends. Looked up from germline, CDR1 is DFQATT and CDR2 is SNEGSKA (reference sequence). CDR3 region: CSWVEGGNQETQYF. DNA for the CDR3: TGCAGTTGGGTAGAGGGGGGAAACCAAGAGACCCAGTACTTC.

This clonotype showed up many times. J is TRBJ2-1 and V is TRBV4-1; 10 bases fit TRBD2. Germline loops: CDR1 MGHRA, CDR2 YSYEKL. This CDR3 has 15 residues. The junction had 8 bases not matched to a gene; V was cut back by 4 bases and J by 8 bases. CDR3 DNA: TGCGCCAGCAGCCCTAGAGCGGGAGGGCCGGATGAGCAGTTCTTC. Residues: CASSPRAGGPDEQFF.

Ten or more counts support this clonotype. The chain joins TRBV15 to TRBJ2-5; D possibly corresponds to TRBD1 (5 bases). Per germline, CDR1 LNHNV and CDR2 YYDKDF (reference sequence). The germline V and J ends were trimmed by 3 bases and 2 bases, with 13 bases remaining between them. The CDR3 totals 15 residues. The CDR3 bases are TGTGCCACCAGCAGGATAGCCAGACAGCAAGAGACCCAGTACTTC. This gives the protein CATSRIARQQETQYF.